The 30 T cell receptor beta chains below come from one sample, sequenced in a study of blood T cell repertoires in COVID-19. Clones were sequenced by immunoSEQ multiplex PCR, and TCRdb holds only the in-frame ones, with some missing. The sample carries under 500,000 clones, around 89% recorded once. The sequenced sample was peripheral blood. The receptors derive from a young woman with acute or convalescent COVID-19.

The V call is TRBV13, the J call TRBJ2-5; a possible D gene is TRBD2 (6 bases). Trimming removed 5 bases at V and 5 bases at J, with 18 bases between. The CDR3 contains 15 residues. The germline V gene encodes CDR1 PRHDT and CDR2 FYEKMQ (reference sequence). The CDR3 DNA reads as TGTGCCAGCAGCCCCAGGGACTCTCCGGGGGAGACCCAGTACTTC. As protein: CASSPRDSPGETQYF.

There are a few counts of this clone. J is TRBJ1-5 and V is TRBV7-6; 10 bases line up with TRBD1. CDR1 is SGHVS and CDR2 is FNYEAQ in the germline V gene. The CDR3 extends over 15 amino acids. The trim removed 5 bases at V and 7 bases at J, leaving 8 bases unmatched. The CDR3 region has the DNA TGTGCCAGCAGCCCAGGGACAGGGGTAAGGCAGCCCCAGCATTTT. Translated: CASSPGTGVRQPQHF.

J is TRBJ2-6 and V is TRBV24-1; the D gene is possibly TRBD1 (5 bases). The length of the CDR3 is 18 residues. Germline V gives CDR1 KGHDR, CDR2 SFDVKD. V was trimmed by 3 bases and J by 0 bases, leaving 14 bases between them. CDR3 loop: CATSDPSWGSSGANVLTF. In DNA form, the CDR3 reads TGTGCCACCAGTGATCCAAGCTGGGGCAGCTCTGGGGCCAACGTCCTGACTTTC.

CDR3: CASSDTGRNGYTF. The CDR3 region has the DNA TGTGCCAGCAGTGACACGGGAAGAAATGGCTACACCTTC. V and J are TRBV12-3 or TRBV12-4 and TRBJ1-2; D remains ambiguous. Trimming took 5 bases from V and 6 from J, leaving 13 bases between them. The CDR3 covers 13 residues.

The V gene is TRBV27, the J gene TRBJ1-2; the D gene is possibly TRBD1 (5 bases). There are 14 residues in the CDR3. Germline CDR1 and CDR2: MNHEY and SMNVEV (reference sequence). V was trimmed by 0 bases and J by 8 bases, leaving 13 bases between them. The CDR3 region has the DNA TGTGCCAGCAGTTTATCCGACAGTAGGGGAGGCTACACCTTC. Amino acid sequence: CASSLSDSRGGYTF.

V usage is TRBV27 and J usage is TRBJ2-5, with 13 positions matching TRBD2. The CDR3 has 13 residues. Germline-derived CDR1 and CDR2 are MNHEY and SMNVEV (reference sequence). V lost 5 bases and J lost 10; bases outside the gene matches: 4. The CDR3 region is CASSSGLAGVQYF. The CDR3 DNA follows: TGTGCCAGCAGTAGTGGACTAGCGGGGGTCCAGTACTTC.

The chain links TRBV5-1 to TRBJ2-5, with 9 bases that match TRBD1. The germline gives CDR1 SGHRS, CDR2 YFSETQ. This CDR3 is built from 14 residues. V shed 4 bases and J 4 bases; nucleotides not matched to a gene: 5. The CDR3 protein is CASSRGQGLETQYF. CDR3 sequence (DNA): TGCGCCAGCAGCAGGGGACAGGGATTAGAGACCCAGTACTTC.

The CDR3 bases are TGTGCCAGCAGCAAACAGGGGACCCAAGAGACCCAGTACTTC. It encodes CASSKQGTQETQYF. This chain links TRBV3-1 (or the pseudogene TRBV3-2) with TRBJ2-5, with 7 positions matching TRBD1. CDR3 length: 14 residues. The junction had 4 bases not matched to a gene; V was cut back by 5 bases and J by 1 base. The germline V gene encodes CDR1 LGHDT and CDR2 YNNKEL (reference sequence).

The rearrangement joins TRBV5-1 to TRBJ1-5; D gene ambiguous. The CDR3 has 16 residues. Trimming left V 0 bases short and J 1 base short, with 11 bases between. The germline CDR1 and CDR2 sequences are SGHRS and YFSETQ. CDR3 amino acids: CASSLGGSGSNQPQHF. In DNA, the CDR3 is TGCGCCAGCAGCTTGGGCGGGTCAGGAAGCAATCAGCCCCAGCATTTT.

The rearrangement joins TRBV10-2 to TRBJ1-1; 10 bases match TRBD1. The CDR3 has 17 residues. The germline CDR1 and CDR2 sequences are WSHSY and SAAADI. V was clipped by 2 bases and J by 0 bases; unmatched bases: 6. The DNA of the CDR3 is TGCGCCAGCAGTGAGCGGGGGACAGGGGCCTTGAACACTGAAGCTTTCTTT. Amino acids: CASSERGTGALNTEAFF.

This clone was seen only once. The chain joins TRBV6-2 or TRBV6-3 to TRBJ1-1; 10 nucleotides align to TRBD1. With V trimmed by 6 bases and J by 4 bases, 11 bases remained unmatched. CDR1 MNHEY and CDR2 SVGEGT come from the germline V gene. The CDR3 is 16 residues long. CDR3 coding DNA: TGTGCCAGCAGCCCTAGGACAGGGGGACGGGGCACTGAAGCTTTCTTT. Translating it yields CASSPRTGGRGTEAFF.

The rearrangement uses TRBV2 and TRBJ2-5; 8 bases are a match to TRBD1. This CDR3 spans 15 amino acids. CDR1 and CDR2 from the germline V gene are SNHLY and FYNNEI. The junction had 11 bases not matched to a gene; V was cut back by 6 bases and J by 5 bases. DNA of the CDR3: TGTGCCAGCAGAATTGCAGGACAGGGCGGGGAGACCCAGTACTTC. Translated, it gives CASRIAGQGGETQYF.

V gene TRBV9 combines with J gene TRBJ2-7; the D gene is possibly TRBD2 (5 bases). Deletions cut 3 bases from V and 3 bases from J, with 13 bases between. CDR1 SGDLS and CDR2 YYNGEE come from the germline V gene. There are 14 residues in the CDR3. The CDR3 DNA reads as TGTGCCAGCAGCGCAGGAGGTGGGGACTACGAGCAGTACTTC. Translated: CASSAGGGDYEQYF.

The chain joins TRBV13 to TRBJ2-5; 7 bases match TRBD2. The CDR3 is made up of 14 amino acids. Germline V gene lookup returns CDR1 PRHDT and CDR2 FYEKMQ (reference sequence). Trimming cost V 4 bases and J 5 bases; bases outside gene matches: 7. The CDR3 spells CASSSGTSVETQYF. The CDR3 nucleotides are TGTGCCAGCAGCTCGGGCACTAGCGTCGAGACCCAGTACTTC.

In this sample, this clone turned up a few times. The identical CDR3 is also encoded by other nucleotide sequences in the sample. The chain uses TRBV5-1 and TRBJ2-3, with D perhaps matching TRBD2 (6 bases). The V and J ends lost 4 bases and 2 bases respectively, with 11 bases between them. Germline lookup yields CDR1 SGHRS and CDR2 YFSETQ. The CDR3 runs 14 residues. In DNA, the CDR3 is TGCGCCAGCAGCCGGGACTCACCCACAGATACGCAGTATTTT. Protein: CASSRDSPTDTQYF.

The chain is built from TRBV2 and TRBJ2-7; 14 positions agree with TRBD2. This CDR3 is 16 amino acids long. J lost 2 bases, V lost 5 bases, and 5 bases had no gene match. Per germline, CDR1 SNHLY and CDR2 FYNNEI. CDR3 sequence reads: CASSKGLAGGAYEQYF. The CDR3 nucleotides read TGTGCCAGCAGTAAAGGACTAGCGGGGGGCGCCTACGAGCAGTACTTC.

The rearrangement uses TRBV4-2 and TRBJ2-5; 15 bases agree with TRBD2. CDR1 and CDR2 (germline): LGHNA, YNFKEQ. With 4 bases clipped from V and 5 bases from J, the junction kept 8 bases outside the gene matches. The CDR3 loop spans 17 amino acids. The CDR3 nucleotides are TGTGCCAGCAGCCTAGGGACTAGCGGGGGGCGGTGGGAGACCCAGTACTTC. Its translation is CASSLGTSGGRWETQYF.

The rearrangement links TRBV28 to TRBJ1-1, with TRBD1 as a possible D gene (5 bases). V dropped 7 bases and J dropped 10 bases, with 16 bases sitting between them. The germline V gene encodes CDR1 MDHEN and CDR2 SYDVKM. The CDR3 contains 12 residues. CDR3 DNA sequence: TGTGCCAGCACTGGGACTTCGGGGGGAGCTTTCTTT. This sequence encodes CASTGTSGGAFF.

The chain uses TRBV7-9 and TRBJ1-2; maybe TRBD1 (5 bases). Trimming took 2 bases from V and 10 from J, leaving 8 bases between them. The germline gives CDR1 SEHNR, CDR2 FQNEAQ (reference sequence). The CDR3 contains 11 residues. CDR3 sequence: CASSLRGLYTF. The CDR3 DNA sequence: TGTGCCAGCAGCTTAAGGGGCCTCTACACCTTC.

The rearrangement links TRBV5-4 to TRBJ2-3; 7 positions match TRBD1. This CDR3 has 13 amino acids. The V gene's germline CDR1 is SGHNT and CDR2 YYREEE (reference sequence). Germline trimming cut 4 bases from V and 3 bases from J; bases unmatched to any gene: 2. The CDR3 loop reads CASSRQGTDTQYF. CDR3 bases: TGTGCCAGCAGCCGACAGGGAACAGATACGCAGTATTTT.

The chain couples TRBV11-2 to TRBJ1-3; possibly TRBD1 for D (6 bases). This CDR3 is built from 16 residues. Trimming removed 5 bases from V and 4 bases from J, with 18 bases in between. The germline gives CDR1 SGHAT, CDR2 FQNNGV. CDR3 sequence: CASSLLLGRGGNTIYF. The CDR3 nucleotides read TGTGCCAGCAGCCTCTTGTTGGGCAGGGGAGGAAACACCATATATTTT.

This chain uses TRBV29-1 with TRBJ2-3, with TRBD2 as a possible D gene (6 bases). Germline CDR1 is SQVTM and CDR2 is ANQGSEA. The CDR3 extends over 13 amino acids. V was clipped by 6 bases and J by 3 bases, with 13 bases between them. The DNA of the CDR3 is TGCAGCGTCCTCAGGACTATTACAGATACGCAGTATTTT. Translating gives CSVLRTITDTQYF.

The V and J genes are TRBV15 and TRBJ1-2; weak D call: TRBD1 (6 bases). The CDR3 has 13 amino acids. The V gene lost 0 bases and the J gene lost 7 bases, with 9 bases spanning the gap. CDR1 and CDR2 from the germline V gene are LNHNV and YYDKDF (reference sequence). The CDR3: CATSRDLGGGYTF. CDR3 bases: TGTGCCACCAGCAGAGATTTAGGGGGTGGCTACACCTTC. Together with reference TRBV15 and TRBJ1-2, the CDR3 gives the full variable domain: DAMVIQNPRYQVTQFGKPVTLSCSQTLNHNVMYWYQQKSSQAPKLLFHYYDKDFNNEADTPDNFQSRRPNTSFCFLDIRSPGLGDTAMYLCATSRDLGGGYTFGSGTRLTVV.

This chain uses TRBV5-1 with TRBJ1-1, with D perhaps matching TRBD1 (5 bases). There are 16 residues in the CDR3. Per the germline V gene, CDR1 is SGHRS and CDR2 is YFSETQ. V was cut by 2 bases and J by 1 base, with 15 bases left in between. The DNA for the CDR3 is TGCGCCAGCAGCTTCCGCCCGGGAGGGGAGAACACTGAAGCTTTCTTT. Residues: CASSFRPGGENTEAFF. Full variable domain (outside the CDR3, taken from reference TRBV5-1 and TRBJ1-1): KAGVTQTPRYLIKTRGQQVTLSCSPISGHRSVSWYQQTPGQGLQFLFEYFSETQRNKGNFPGRFSGRQFSNSRSEMNVSTLELGDSALYLCASSFRPGGENTEAFFGQGTRLTVV.

The genes are TRBV13 and TRBJ2-5; 13 positions match TRBD2. Germline lookup yields CDR1 PRHDT and CDR2 FYEKMQ (reference sequence). This CDR3 is 21 amino acids long. V shed 5 bases, J shed 2 bases, and the junction held 20 bases outside the gene matches. The CDR3 bases are TGTGCCAGCAGCCAACTACGACTAGCGGGGGGTCCCATAACCGATCAAGAGACCCAGTACTTC. Its translation is CASSQLRLAGGPITDQETQYF.

The J gene is TRBJ2-7, the V gene TRBV5-1; TRBD2 aligns across 7 bases. With 0 bases clipped from V and 2 bases from J, the junction kept 5 bases outside the gene matches. The CDR3 contains 15 residues. The germline CDR1 and CDR2 sequences are SGHRS and YFSETQ. CDR3 loop: CASSLEVGGTYEQYF. CDR3 sequence (DNA): TGCGCCAGCAGCTTGGAAGTGGGAGGGACCTACGAGCAGTACTTC.

This clone occurred once. The J gene is TRBJ1-1, the V gene TRBV6-5, with D maybe TRBD1 (5 bases). Germline V gene lookup returns CDR1 MNHEY and CDR2 SVGAGI. This CDR3 contains 10 residues. V was pared by 8 bases and J by 7 bases, with 8 bases between. The CDR3 loop reads CASAGLEAFF. In nucleotides, the CDR3 is TGTGCCAGCGCGGGACTTGAAGCTTTCTTT.

The rearrangement links TRBV5-1 to TRBJ2-1, with 7 bases lining up with TRBD2. Losses at the gene ends were 4 bases for V and 6 bases for J; bases not matched to a gene: 4. Germline loops: CDR1 SGHRS, CDR2 YFSETQ. This CDR3 is built from 13 residues. For the CDR3, the DNA is TGCGCCAGCAGCCGGGGGGACCGCAATGAGCAGTTCTTC. Encoded protein: CASSRGDRNEQFF.

This clone has a single count. This chain joins TRBV29-1 and TRBJ2-7; D ambiguous. The V end was cut by 5 bases, the J end by 0 bases, with 14 bases between. The CDR3 covers 14 residues. CDR1 and CDR2 (germline): SQVTM, ANQGSEA. Here the CDR3 reads CSVRNRSSSYEQYF. Here the CDR3 DNA reads TGCAGCGTTCGTAACCGATCCAGCTCCTACGAGCAGTACTTC.

This clone was seen once. The V gene is TRBV19, the J gene TRBJ2-6; TRBD1 agrees at 7 bases. The germline V gene encodes CDR1 LNHDA and CDR2 SQIVND (reference sequence). CDR3 length equals 16 residues. The trim removed 5 bases at V and 0 bases at J, leaving 4 bases unmatched. CDR3 residues: CASSARQGSGANVLTF. The DNA of the CDR3 is TGTGCCAGTAGTGCTAGACAGGGCTCTGGGGCCAACGTCCTGACTTTC.